This T cell receptor beta chain was sequenced for a study of blood T cell repertoires in COVID-19. Study-wide context: There were acute and convalescent COVID-19 samples, and they came from the United States, Italy and Spain. Sources were T cells, B-cell-depleted T cells, or PBMCs; the material itself was cDNA or gDNA.

In the study's own analysis: Nucleated cell counts were estimated from reference gene primer amplification. Here immunoSEQ multiplex PCR was the method, and the copy in TCRdb shows in-frame clones only, minus some. D and trimming were read from the DNA, whereas the V and J calls and clone size are those reported in that table. The sample consists of over 200,000 clones, 80% to 90% of them appearing once. V was pared by 1 base and J by 0 bases, with 13 bases between. The length of the CDR3 is 17 residues. CDR1 is SGHTA and CDR2 is FQGNSA in the germline V gene. The chain links TRBV7-2 to TRBJ2-4; D may be TRBD2 (5 bases). The clonotype was recovered from an elderly man with acute or convalescent COVID-19. The sequencing input was peripheral blood. In DNA form, the CDR3 reads TGTGCCAGCAGCTTAGGATTCGGGGAGTTAGCCAAAAACATTCAGTACTTC. Protein: CASSLGFGELAKNIQYF.